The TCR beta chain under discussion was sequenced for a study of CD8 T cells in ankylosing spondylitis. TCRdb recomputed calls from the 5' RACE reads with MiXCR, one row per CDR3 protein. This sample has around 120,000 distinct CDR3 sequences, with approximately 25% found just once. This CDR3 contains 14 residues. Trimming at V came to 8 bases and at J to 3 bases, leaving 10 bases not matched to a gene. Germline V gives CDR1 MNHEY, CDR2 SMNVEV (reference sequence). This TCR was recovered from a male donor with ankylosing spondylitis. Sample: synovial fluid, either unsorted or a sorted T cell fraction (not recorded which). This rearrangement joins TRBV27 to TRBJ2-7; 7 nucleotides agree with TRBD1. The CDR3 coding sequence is TGTGCCAGCTTACTCCGGGACAGAAGCTACGAGCAGTACTTC. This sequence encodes CASLLRDRSYEQYF.